The clone carrying this T cell receptor beta chain has a count of ten or more. Its antigen remains unidentified. This specimen belongs to a study of read filtering for tumor transcriptome and immune sequencing. The wider study: The cohort had roughly 17 men and under 15 women aged roughly 40 to 80, mean roughly 70 years. General study results and limits: About 81.9% of IR-seq clonotypes had one read, totaling about 4% of reads; RNA-seq: 74.6% and 44.6%.

At the time of active disease, bone marrow was collected from every patient. The germline V and J ends were trimmed by 5 bases and 3 bases, with 11 bases remaining between them. The CDR3 length is 13 residues. Germline CDR1 and CDR2: SGHDT and YYEEEE. From roughly 390 ng of RNA, a library with molecular barcoded alpha/delta and beta/gamma adaptors was made. One entry per CDR3 protein results from TCRdb running MiXCR on the reads. The sample has 15,000 or so distinct CDR3 sequences, roughly 20% seen once. The TCR comes from a donor aged 40 or over with multiple myeloma. This chain uses TRBV5-6 with TRBJ1-2, with D maybe TRBD1 (6 bases). Sequencing was done on a sample of a population of CD138-negative cells sorted from bone marrow. Here the CDR3 reads CASRIQGHYGYTF. The DNA of the CDR3 is TGTGCCAGCAGAATACAGGGCCACTATGGCTACACCTTC.